These 14 T cell receptor beta chains were sequenced from one sample in a study of blood T cell repertoires in COVID-19. The data were produced by immunoSEQ multiplex PCR, yet TCRdb's version contains in-frame clones alone and is incomplete. There are more than 250,000 clones in the sample; roughly 86% occur only once, and approximately 2.2% lies in the top ten. Sequenced: peripheral blood. The receptors originated from a young woman who had recovered from COVID-19.

The chain carries TRBV11-2 and TRBJ2-6; TRBD1 agrees at 8 bases. The CDR3 is 17 residues long. V lost 4 bases to trimming and J lost 2 bases; unmatched junction nucleotides: 7. The germline CDR1 and CDR2 sequences are SGHAT and FQNNGV. For the CDR3, the DNA is TGTGCCAGCAGCTCGGGCAGGGGGCTGGCTGGGGCCAACGTCCTGACTTTC. Protein sequence: CASSSGRGLAGANVLTF.

The chain employs TRBV6-2 or TRBV6-3 and TRBJ2-2; tentative D call: TRBD1 (6 bases). The CDR3 is 12 amino acids. Germline-derived CDR1 and CDR2 are MNHEY and SVGEGT. Trimming took off 5 bases at V and 6 bases at J, with 7 bases between the two ends. In DNA form, the CDR3 reads TGTGCCAGCAGTGAGGGGGCCGGGGAGCTGTTTTTT. This codes for CASSEGAGELFF.

The chain joins TRBV19 to TRBJ1-1; 9 nucleotides line up with TRBD1. J lost 5 bases, V lost 6 bases, and 1 base had no gene match. The CDR3 covers 12 residues. Germline lookup yields CDR1 LNHDA and CDR2 SQIVND (reference sequence). CDR3 protein: CASSGQGTEAFF. Written as DNA, the CDR3 is TGTGCCAGTAGCGGACAGGGGACTGAAGCTTTCTTT.

The rearrangement joins TRBV4-1 to TRBJ2-6, with D perhaps matching TRBD1 (5 bases). V was pared by 3 bases and J by 4 bases, with 10 bases between. This CDR3 has 15 residues. CDR1 is MGHRA, CDR2 YSYEKL, per germline. The CDR3 nucleotides read TGCGCCAGCAGCCAGGCAGGGTCCGGGGCCAACGTCCTGACTTTC. The encoded protein is CASSQAGSGANVLTF.

The rearrangement links TRBV5-4 to TRBJ1-1; 8 bases are shared with TRBD1. The CDR3 covers 15 residues. Unmatched junction bases numbered 9, after V lost 5 bases and J lost 3 bases. The germline CDR1 and CDR2 sequences are SGHNT and YYREEE (reference sequence). This CDR3 reads CASRLGQGHYTEAFF. CDR3 sequence (DNA): TGTGCCAGCAGACTCGGACAGGGCCACTACACTGAAGCTTTCTTT.

The chain is built from TRBV6-5 and TRBJ1-2; D is perhaps TRBD1 (5 bases). Germline values: CDR1 MNHEY, CDR2 SVGAGI. V was clipped by 2 bases and J by 9 bases, with 10 bases between them. There are 12 residues in the CDR3. The CDR3 loop reads CASSYLKGSYTF. For the CDR3, the DNA is TGTGCCAGCAGTTACCTCAAGGGGAGCTACACCTTC.

The chain recombines TRBV7-2 with TRBJ2-3; no clear D. The CDR3 spans 16 residues. CDR1 is SGHTA, CDR2 FQGNSA, per germline. V was clipped by 5 bases and J by 4 bases, with 19 bases between them. The CDR3 coding sequence is TGTGCCAGCAGCATCTCCGGGTCCCCGCCCGCAGATACGCAGTATTTT. This sequence encodes CASSISGSPPADTQYF. The full variable domain, rest sourced from reference TRBV7-2 and TRBJ2-3, is GAGVSQSPSNKVTEKGKDVELRCDPISGHTALYWYRQSLGQGLEFLIYFQGNSAPDKSGLPSDRFSAERTGGSVSTLTIQRTQQEDSAVYLCASSISGSPPADTQYFGPGTRLTVL.

V usage is TRBV7-2 and J usage is TRBJ2-1, with 10 bases that match TRBD2. This CDR3 has 14 amino acids. Germline V gives CDR1 SGHTA, CDR2 FQGNSA. V lost 2 bases, J lost 5 bases, and 0 bases stayed unmatched. The CDR3 sequence: CASSLSGGDNEQFF. CDR3 coding DNA: TGTGCCAGCAGCTTAAGCGGGGGGGACAATGAGCAGTTCTTC.

The chain links TRBV5-1 to TRBJ1-2; a possible D gene is TRBD1 (6 bases). Trimming left V 2 bases short and J 4 bases short, with 15 bases between. Germline V lookup: CDR1 SGHRS, CDR2 YFSETQ. CDR3 length: 15 amino acids. For the CDR3, the DNA is TGCGCCAGCAGCTTAACACAGGGTACTAGCTATGGCTACACCTTC. Its translation: CASSLTQGTSYGYTF.

This clone has only one observation. The CDR3 protein is CASSEAGGSNEKLFF. For the CDR3, the DNA is TGTGCCAGCAGTGAAGCCGGGGGGTCTAATGAAAAACTGTTTTTT. The chain joins TRBV2 to TRBJ1-4; TRBD1 is a possible D gene (5 bases). The V end was cut by 0 bases, the J end by 3 bases, with 8 bases between. CDR1 is SNHLY, CDR2 FYNNEI, per germline. CDR3 length: 15 residues.

The genes are TRBV7-2 and TRBJ1-4; weak D call: TRBD1 (5 bases). V was clipped by 1 base and J by 8 bases, with 20 bases between them. The length of the CDR3 is 17 residues. Germline V gene lookup returns CDR1 SGHTA and CDR2 FQGNSA. The DNA for the CDR3 is TGTGCCAGCAGCTTAGAGGCGGGGAGGGGTTTTTGGGAAAAACTGTTTTTT. Translating it yields CASSLEAGRGFWEKLFF.

V is TRBV19 and J is TRBJ1-2; D perhaps matches TRBD1 (6 bases). Germline CDR1 and CDR2: LNHDA and SQIVND (reference sequence). The CDR3 covers 14 residues. The germline V and J ends were trimmed by 8 bases and 8 bases, with 21 bases remaining between them. The CDR3 region has the DNA TGTGCCAGTCGACCCCTGTTGGGGGCACGAGGCTACACCTTC. It specifies CASRPLLGARGYTF.

Here the CDR3 reads CASSRSVNTEAFF. Written as DNA, the CDR3 is TGTGCCAGCAGCCGTTCGGTGAACACTGAAGCTTTCTTT. The chain has TRBV3-1 (or the pseudogene TRBV3-2) and TRBJ1-1; D gene uncertain. Germline CDR1 and CDR2: LGHDT and YNNKEL (reference sequence). This CDR3 is 13 amino acids long. Trimming cost V 4 bases and J 0 bases, with 6 bases left between them.

This sequence joins TRBV7-8 and TRBJ1-1; D ambiguous. This CDR3 has 13 amino acids. Germline values: CDR1 SGHVS, CDR2 FQNEAQ. V was cut by 6 bases and J by 7 bases, with 15 bases left in between. CDR3 amino acids: CASRPIPRSEAFF. The CDR3 coding sequence is TGTGCCAGCAGACCCATTCCGAGGAGTGAAGCTTTCTTT.